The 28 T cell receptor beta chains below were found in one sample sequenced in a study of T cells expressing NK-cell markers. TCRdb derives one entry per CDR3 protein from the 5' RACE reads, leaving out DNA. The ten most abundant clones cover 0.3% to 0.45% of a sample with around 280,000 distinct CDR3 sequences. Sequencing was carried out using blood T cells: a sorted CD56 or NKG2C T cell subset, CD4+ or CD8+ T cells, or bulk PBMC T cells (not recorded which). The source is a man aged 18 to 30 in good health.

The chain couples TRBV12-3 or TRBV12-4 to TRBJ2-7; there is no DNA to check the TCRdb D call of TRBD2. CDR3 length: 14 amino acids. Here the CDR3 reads CASSRSGRAYEQYF.

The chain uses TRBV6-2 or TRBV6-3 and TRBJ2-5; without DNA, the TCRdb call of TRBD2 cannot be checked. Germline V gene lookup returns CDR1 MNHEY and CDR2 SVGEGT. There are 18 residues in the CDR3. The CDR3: CASSYAPDSGSVQETQYF.

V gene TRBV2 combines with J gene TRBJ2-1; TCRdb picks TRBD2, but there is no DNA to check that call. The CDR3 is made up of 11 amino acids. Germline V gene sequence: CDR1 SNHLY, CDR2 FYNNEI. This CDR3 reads CASSLDSTKFF.

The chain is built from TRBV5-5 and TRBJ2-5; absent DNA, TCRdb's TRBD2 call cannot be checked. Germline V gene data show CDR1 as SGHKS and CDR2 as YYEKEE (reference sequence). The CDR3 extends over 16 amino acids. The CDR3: CASSGGLAGGSGTQYF.

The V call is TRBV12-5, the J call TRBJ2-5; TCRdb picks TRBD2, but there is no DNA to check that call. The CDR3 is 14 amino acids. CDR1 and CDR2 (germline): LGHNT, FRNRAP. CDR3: CASGTTSSQETQYF.

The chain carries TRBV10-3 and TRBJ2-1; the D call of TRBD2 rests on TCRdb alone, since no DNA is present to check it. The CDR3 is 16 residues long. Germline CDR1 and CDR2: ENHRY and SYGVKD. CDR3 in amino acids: CAISVAGTSRPRQQFF.

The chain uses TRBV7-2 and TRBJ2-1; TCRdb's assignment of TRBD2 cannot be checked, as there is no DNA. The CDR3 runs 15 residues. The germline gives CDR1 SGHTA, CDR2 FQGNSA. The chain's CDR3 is CASSLSSASYNEQFF.

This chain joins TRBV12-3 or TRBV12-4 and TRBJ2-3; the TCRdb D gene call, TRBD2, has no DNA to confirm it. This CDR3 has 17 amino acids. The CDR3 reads CASSRRGLAVGTDTQYF.

The CDR3 sequence is CASSLGFGMNTEAFF. This chain connects TRBV7-2 to TRBJ1-1. Germline assignment: CDR1 SGHTA and CDR2 FQGNSA. CDR3 length equals 15 residues.

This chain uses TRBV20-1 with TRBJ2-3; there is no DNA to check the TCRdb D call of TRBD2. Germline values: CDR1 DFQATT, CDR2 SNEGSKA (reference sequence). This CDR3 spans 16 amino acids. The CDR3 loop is CSARFSILAGVDTQYF.

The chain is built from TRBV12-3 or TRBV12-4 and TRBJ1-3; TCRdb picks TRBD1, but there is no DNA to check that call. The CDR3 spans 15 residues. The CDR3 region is CASSLLTGGGNTIYF.

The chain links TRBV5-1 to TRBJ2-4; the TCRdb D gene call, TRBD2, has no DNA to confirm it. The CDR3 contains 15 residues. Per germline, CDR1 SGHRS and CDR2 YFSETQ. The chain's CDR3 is CASSLEGTAGNIQYF.

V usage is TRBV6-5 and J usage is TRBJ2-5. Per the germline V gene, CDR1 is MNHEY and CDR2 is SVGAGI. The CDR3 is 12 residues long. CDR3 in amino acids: CASSFRGETQYF.

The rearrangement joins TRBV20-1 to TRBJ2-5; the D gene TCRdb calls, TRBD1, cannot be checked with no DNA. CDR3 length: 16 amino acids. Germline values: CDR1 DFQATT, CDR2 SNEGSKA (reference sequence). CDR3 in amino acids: CSAKGGRNVGQGTQYF.

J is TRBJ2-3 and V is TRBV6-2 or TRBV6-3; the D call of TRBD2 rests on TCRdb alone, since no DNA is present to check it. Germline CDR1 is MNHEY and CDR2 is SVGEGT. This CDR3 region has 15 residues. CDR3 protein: CASSIAGGNTDTQYF.

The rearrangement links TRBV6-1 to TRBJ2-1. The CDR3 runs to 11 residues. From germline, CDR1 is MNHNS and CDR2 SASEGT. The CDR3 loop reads CASSEEASQFF.

The CDR3 is CASSQDSAGELFF. This rearrangement joins TRBV4-3 to TRBJ2-2. Germline values: CDR1 LGHNA, CDR2 YSLEER. The CDR3 covers 13 residues.

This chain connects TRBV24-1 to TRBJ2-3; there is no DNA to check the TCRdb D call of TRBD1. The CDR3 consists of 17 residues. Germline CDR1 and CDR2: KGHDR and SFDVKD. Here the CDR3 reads CATSDFGQGSLGDTQYF.

CDR3 sequence reads: CATKQGGVQFF. This chain uses TRBV24-1 with TRBJ2-1; TCRdb lists TRBD2, though no DNA is available to test this call. CDR1 and CDR2 (germline): KGHDR, SFDVKD. CDR3 length: 11 amino acids.

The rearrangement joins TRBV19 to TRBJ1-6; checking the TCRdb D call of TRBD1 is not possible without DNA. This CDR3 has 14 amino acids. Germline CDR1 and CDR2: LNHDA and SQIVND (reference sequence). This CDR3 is CASSIGTGSTPLHF.

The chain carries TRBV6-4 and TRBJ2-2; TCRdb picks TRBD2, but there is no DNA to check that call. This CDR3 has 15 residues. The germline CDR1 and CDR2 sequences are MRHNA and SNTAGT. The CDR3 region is CASSILAGGTGELFF.

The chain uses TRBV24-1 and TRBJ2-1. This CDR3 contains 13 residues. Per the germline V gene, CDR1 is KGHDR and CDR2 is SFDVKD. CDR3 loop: CATSDLFEDEQFF.

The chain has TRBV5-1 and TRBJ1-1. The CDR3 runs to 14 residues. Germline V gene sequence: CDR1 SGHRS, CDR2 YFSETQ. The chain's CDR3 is CASSLPGPNTEAFF.

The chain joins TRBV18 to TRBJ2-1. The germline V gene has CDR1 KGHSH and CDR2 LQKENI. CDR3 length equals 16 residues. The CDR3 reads CASSQPNEDIYNEQFF.

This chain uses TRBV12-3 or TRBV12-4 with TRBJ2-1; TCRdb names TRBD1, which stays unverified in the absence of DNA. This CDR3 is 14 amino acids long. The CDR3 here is CASSWGQGQNEQFF.

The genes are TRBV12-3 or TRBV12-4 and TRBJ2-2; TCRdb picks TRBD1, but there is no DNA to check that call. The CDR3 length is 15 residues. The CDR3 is CASNVGQGRTGELFF.

This CDR3 reads CSVESGTYGYTF. The V gene is TRBV29-1, the J gene TRBJ1-2; TCRdb gives TRBD1 as the D gene, but with no DNA this cannot be confirmed. Germline V gene data show CDR1 as SQVTM and CDR2 as ANQGSEA. CDR3 length: 12 amino acids.

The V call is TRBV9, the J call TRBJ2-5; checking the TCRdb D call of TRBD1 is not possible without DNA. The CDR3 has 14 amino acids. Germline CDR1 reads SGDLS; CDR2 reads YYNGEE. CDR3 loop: CASSARQGQETQYF. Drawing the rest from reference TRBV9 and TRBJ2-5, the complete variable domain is DSGVTQTPKHLITATGQRVTLRCSPRSGDLSVYWYQQSLDQGLQFLIQYYNGEERAKGNILERFSAQQFPDLHSELNLSSLELGDSALYFCASSARQGQETQYFGPGTRLLVL.